A selection of T cell receptor beta chains follows, all from one sample in a study of STAT5B mutations in CD4+ large granular lymphocyte leukemia. Clones were read by immunoSEQ multiplex PCR, and TCRdb kept only the in-frame ones, dropping some. The sample consists of tens of thousands of clones, roughly 84% of them appearing once. The sample comprised CD4+ T cells from blood buffy coats. Receptors originate from a human donor in good health. The CDR3 runs from the conserved cysteine through the conserved F or W. D genes are given only for firm matches. Not all rows give a size; the values are once, few, many and, for expanded clones, a class.

.	TRBD2	TRBV6-1	TRBJ2-1	TGTGCCAGCAGCTTACTAGCGGGAGTGGGGAATGAGCAGTTCTTC	CASSLLAGVGNEQFF
.	.	TRBV19	TRBJ1-2	TGTGCCAGTAGTTACCCAGGGCATATGGATGGCTACACCTTC	CASSYPGHMDGYTF
once	.	TRBV6-1	TRBJ1-2	TGTGCCAGCAGTGTGACAGTTTTGGTCTATGGCTACACCTTC	CASSVTVLVYGYTF
.	TRBD1	TRBV6-1	TRBJ1-2	TGTGCCAGCAGACTACAGGGGTCCAACTATGGCTACACCTTC	CASRLQGSNYGYTF
.	.	TRBV27	TRBJ2-7	TGTGCCAGCGGCCTCTCCTACGAGCAGTACTTC	CASGLSYEQYF
once	.	TRBV27	TRBJ2-6	TGTGCCAGCAGTTTATACCCAGGGGCTGCTGGGGCCAACGTCCTGACTTTC	CASSLYPGAAGANVLTF
once	.	TRBV2	TRBJ2-6	TGTGCCAGCCGGACAGCTCCCCTCTACTCTGGGGCCAACGTCCTGACTTTC	CASRTAPLYSGANVLTF
once	.	TRBV28	TRBJ2-7	TGTGCCAGCAGTTTAATGGTGTTGGCCTACGAGCAGTACTTC	CASSLMVLAYEQYF
.	.	TRBV5-6	TRBJ1-1	TGTGCCAGCAGCTTGGCACACTACAAGGAGAACACTGAAGCTTTCTTT	CASSLAHYKENTEAFF
few	.	TRBV27	TRBJ1-5	TGTGCCAGCAGCGGGGATAGCAATCAGCCCCAGCATTTT	CASSGDSNQPQHF
.	TRBD2	TRBV29-1	TRBJ2-7	TGCAGCGTTCTTCACGACCCCGGGACTAGAGCCTACGAGCAGTACTTC	CSVLHDPGTRAYEQYF
.	.	TRBV2	TRBJ1-5	TGTGCCAGCAGTGAGGGGTTATCCCAGCATTTT	CASSEGLSQHF
.	.	TRBV27	TRBJ2-5	TGTGCCAGCAAAAATTTCGGGGGTGGAGAGACCCAGTACTTC	CASKNFGGGETQYF
.	TRBD1	TRBV30	TRBJ1-1	TGTGCCTGGAGACGACAGGGGGCCACTGAAGCTTTCTTT	CAWRRQGATEAFF
.	.	TRBV30	TRBJ2-5	TGTGCCTGGAGTGTACTAACAGAGACCCAGTACTTC	CAWSVLTETQYF
.	TRBD1	TRBV7-7	TRBJ2-2	TGTGCCAGCAGCTTAGGGGTGACAGGGGATGACACCGGGGAGCTGTTTTTT	CASSLGVTGDDTGELFF
once	TRBD1	TRBV6-1	TRBJ1-4	TGTGCCAGCAGGGGACAGTTTAATGAAAAACTGTTTTTT	CASRGQFNEKLFF
.	.	TRBV5-4	TRBJ2-7	TGTGCCAGCAGCTTGGACAGGGACTCCTACGAGCAGTACTTC	CASSLDRDSYEQYF
.	.	TRBV7-9	TRBJ1-1	TGTGCCAGCAGCTTAGTCGTAAACACTGAAGCTTTCTTT	CASSLVVNTEAFF
.	TRBD1	TRBV7-8	TRBJ2-2	TGTGCCAGCAGCTACACAGGGGTAATGAACACCGGGGAGCTGTTTTTT	CASSYTGVMNTGELFF
few	.	TRBV4-2	TRBJ2-2	TGTGCCAGCAGCCGCAATGAAGGGGGTTCGGTCGGGGAGCTGTTTTTT	CASSRNEGGSVGELFF
few	.	TRBV20-1	TRBJ1-2	TGCAGTGGGGGAGGATCCTATGGCTACACCTTC	CSGGGSYGYTF
.	.	TRBV30	TRBJ1-3	TGTGCCTGGAGTGTACTATCCTCTGGAAACACCATATATTTT	CAWSVLSSGNTIYF
.	.	TRBV27	TRBJ2-3	TGTGCCAGCAGTTTGGCCTGGGACTTGGATCACACAGATACGCAGTATTTT	CASSLAWDLDHTDTQYF